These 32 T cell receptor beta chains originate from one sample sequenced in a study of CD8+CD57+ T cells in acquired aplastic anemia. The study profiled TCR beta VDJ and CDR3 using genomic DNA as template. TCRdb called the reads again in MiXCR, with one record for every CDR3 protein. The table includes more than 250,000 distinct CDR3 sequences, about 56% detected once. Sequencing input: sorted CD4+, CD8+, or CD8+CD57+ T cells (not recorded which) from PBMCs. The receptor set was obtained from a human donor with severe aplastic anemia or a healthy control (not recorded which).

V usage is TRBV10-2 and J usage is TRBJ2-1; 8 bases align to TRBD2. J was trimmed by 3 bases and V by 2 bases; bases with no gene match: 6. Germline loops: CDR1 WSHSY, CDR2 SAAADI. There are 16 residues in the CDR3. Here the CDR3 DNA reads TGCGCCAGCAGTGAGGTGACGGCGGGGGGCTACAATGAGCAGTTCTTC. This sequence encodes CASSEVTAGGYNEQFF.

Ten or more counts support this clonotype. The CDR3 sequence is CSVHPGQGYNEQFF. The CDR3 coding sequence is TGCAGTGTTCACCCGGGACAGGGATACAATGAGCAGTTCTTC. The rearrangement links TRBV20-1 to TRBJ2-1, with TRBD1 matching over 9 bases. This CDR3 is built from 14 residues. The germline V gene encodes CDR1 DFQATT and CDR2 SNEGSKA (reference sequence). V was pared by 7 bases and J by 4 bases, with 8 bases of the junction left unmatched.

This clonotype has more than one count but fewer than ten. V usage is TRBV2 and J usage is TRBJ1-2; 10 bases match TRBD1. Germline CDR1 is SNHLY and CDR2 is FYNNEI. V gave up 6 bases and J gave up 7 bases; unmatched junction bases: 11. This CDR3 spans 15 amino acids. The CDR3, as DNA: TGTGCCAGCAGCGGGACAGGGGCTACGGGGGGTGGCTACACCTTC. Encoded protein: CASSGTGATGGGYTF.

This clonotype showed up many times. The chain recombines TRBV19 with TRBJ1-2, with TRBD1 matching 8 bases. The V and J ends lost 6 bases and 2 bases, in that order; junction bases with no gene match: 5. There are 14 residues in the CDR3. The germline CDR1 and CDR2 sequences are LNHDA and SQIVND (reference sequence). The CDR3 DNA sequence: TGTGCCAGTAGCCGACAGGGGCCCAACTATGGCTACACCTTC. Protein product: CASSRQGPNYGYTF.

This chain's CDR3 is CASSLGPAGNTGELFF. In DNA form, the CDR3 reads TGTGCCAGCAGCTTAGGTCCGGCAGGAAACACCGGGGAGCTGTTTTTT. The chain recombines TRBV7-2 with TRBJ2-2; D unresolved. Germline V lookup: CDR1 SGHTA, CDR2 FQGNSA. V lost 1 base and J lost 2, with 11 bases in between. This CDR3 comprises 16 residues.

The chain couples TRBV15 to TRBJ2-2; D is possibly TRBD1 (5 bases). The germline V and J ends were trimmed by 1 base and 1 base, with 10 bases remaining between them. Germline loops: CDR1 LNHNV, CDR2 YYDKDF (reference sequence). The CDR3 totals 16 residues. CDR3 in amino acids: CATSRVRQGNTGELFF. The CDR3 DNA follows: TGTGCCACCAGCAGAGTTAGGCAGGGGAACACCGGGGAGCTGTTTTTT.

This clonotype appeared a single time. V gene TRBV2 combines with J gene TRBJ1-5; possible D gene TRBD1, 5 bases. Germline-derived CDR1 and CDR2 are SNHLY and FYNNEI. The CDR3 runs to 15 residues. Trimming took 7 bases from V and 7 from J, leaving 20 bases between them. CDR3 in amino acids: CASMRARGPAQPQHF. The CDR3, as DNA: TGTGCCAGCATGAGGGCGAGGGGCCCGGCACAGCCCCAGCATTTT.

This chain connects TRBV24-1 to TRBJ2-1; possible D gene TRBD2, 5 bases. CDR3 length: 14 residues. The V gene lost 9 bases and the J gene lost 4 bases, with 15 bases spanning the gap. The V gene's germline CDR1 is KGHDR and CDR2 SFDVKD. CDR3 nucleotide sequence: TGTGCCACCTCCACGGCGCGAGGGTACAATGAGCAGTTCTTC. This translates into CATSTARGYNEQFF.

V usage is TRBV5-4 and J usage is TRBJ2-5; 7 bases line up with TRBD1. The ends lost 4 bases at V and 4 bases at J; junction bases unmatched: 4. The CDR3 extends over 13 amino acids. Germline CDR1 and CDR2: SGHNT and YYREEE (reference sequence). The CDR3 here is CASSTDRVETQYF. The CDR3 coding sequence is TGTGCCAGCAGCACCGACAGGGTAGAGACCCAGTACTTC.

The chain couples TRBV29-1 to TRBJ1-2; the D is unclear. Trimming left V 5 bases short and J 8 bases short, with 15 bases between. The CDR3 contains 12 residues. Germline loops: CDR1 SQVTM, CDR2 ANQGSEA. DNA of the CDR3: TGCAGCGTTAACTGGGGATCGCGGGGCTACACCTTC. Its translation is CSVNWGSRGYTF.

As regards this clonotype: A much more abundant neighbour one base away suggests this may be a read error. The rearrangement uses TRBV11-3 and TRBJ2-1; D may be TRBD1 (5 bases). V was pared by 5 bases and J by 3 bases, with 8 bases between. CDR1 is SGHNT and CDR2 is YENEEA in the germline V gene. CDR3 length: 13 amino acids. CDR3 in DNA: TGTGCCAGCAGCCCGGACAACTACAATGAGCAGTTCTTC. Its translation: CASSPDNYNEQFF.

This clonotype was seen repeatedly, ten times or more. CDR3 residues: CASRGGTGINTGELFF. CDR3 DNA sequence: TGTGCCAGCAGGGGAGGGACAGGCATAAACACCGGGGAGCTGTTTTTT. The chain is built from TRBV6-5 and TRBJ2-2; weak D call: TRBD1 (8 bases). The length of the CDR3 is 16 residues. V was shortened by 6 bases and J by 2 bases, with 16 bases between the two germline ends. The germline V gene has CDR1 MNHEY and CDR2 SVGAGI.

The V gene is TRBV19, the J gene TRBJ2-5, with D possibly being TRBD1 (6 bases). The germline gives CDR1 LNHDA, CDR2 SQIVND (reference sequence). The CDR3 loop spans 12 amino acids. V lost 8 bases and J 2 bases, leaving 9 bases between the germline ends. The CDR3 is CASPDRQETQYF. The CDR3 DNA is TGTGCCAGTCCTGACAGGCAAGAGACCCAGTACTTC.

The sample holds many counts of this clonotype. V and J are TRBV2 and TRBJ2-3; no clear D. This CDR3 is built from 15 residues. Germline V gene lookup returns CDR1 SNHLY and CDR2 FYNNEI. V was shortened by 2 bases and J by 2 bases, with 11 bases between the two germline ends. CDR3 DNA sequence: TGTGCCAGCAGTGAACAGTCCATAACCACAGATACGCAGTATTTT. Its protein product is CASSEQSITTDTQYF.

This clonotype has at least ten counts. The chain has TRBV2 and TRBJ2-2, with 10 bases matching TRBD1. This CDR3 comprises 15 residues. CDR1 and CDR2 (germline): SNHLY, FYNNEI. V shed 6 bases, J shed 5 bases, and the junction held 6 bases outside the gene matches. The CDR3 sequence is CASSGDRGPTGELFF. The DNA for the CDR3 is TGTGCCAGCAGCGGAGACAGGGGGCCTACCGGGGAGCTGTTTTTT.

The CDR3 is CASSQDPDPRYEQYF. The CDR3, as DNA: TGCGCCAGCAGCCAAGATCCAGACCCGCGCTACGAGCAGTACTTC. V gene TRBV4-3 combines with J gene TRBJ2-7; D unclear. V was cut by 0 bases and J by 3 bases, with 12 bases left in between. The germline V gene has CDR1 LGHNA and CDR2 YSLEER. This CDR3 has 15 residues.

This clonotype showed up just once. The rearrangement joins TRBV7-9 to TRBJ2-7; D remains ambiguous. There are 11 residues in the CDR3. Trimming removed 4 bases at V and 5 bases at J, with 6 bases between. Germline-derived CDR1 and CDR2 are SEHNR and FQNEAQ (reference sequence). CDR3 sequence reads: CASSWTDEQYF. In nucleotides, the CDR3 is TGTGCCAGCAGCTGGACCGACGAGCAGTACTTC. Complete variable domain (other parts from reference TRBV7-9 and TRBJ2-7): DTGVSQNPRHKITKRGQNVTFRCDPISEHNRLYWYRQTLGQGPEFLTYFQNEAQLEKSRLLSDRFSAERPKGSFSTLEIQRTEQGDSAMYLCASSWTDEQYFGPGTRLTVT.

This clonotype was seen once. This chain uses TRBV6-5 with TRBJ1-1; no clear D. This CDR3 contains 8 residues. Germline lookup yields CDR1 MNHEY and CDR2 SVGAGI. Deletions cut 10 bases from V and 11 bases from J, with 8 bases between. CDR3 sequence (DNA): TGTGCCACCTTGAGGGCTTTCTTT. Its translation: CATLRAFF.

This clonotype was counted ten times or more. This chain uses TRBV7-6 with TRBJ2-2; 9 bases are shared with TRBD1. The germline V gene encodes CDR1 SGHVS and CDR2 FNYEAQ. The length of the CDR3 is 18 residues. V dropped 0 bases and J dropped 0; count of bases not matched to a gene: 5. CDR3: CASSLAGRQGANTGELFF. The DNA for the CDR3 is TGTGCCAGCAGCTTAGCGGGGCGACAGGGGGCGAACACCGGGGAGCTGTTTTTT.

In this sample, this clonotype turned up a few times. In DNA, the CDR3 is TGTGCCAGCAGCTTTCAGTCGGCGGTGGGGATGAACACTGAAGCTTTCTTT. This gives the protein CASSFQSAVGMNTEAFF. The V call is TRBV11-3, the J call TRBJ1-1, with D hard to call. CDR3 length equals 17 residues. V was shortened by 3 bases and J by 0 bases, with 17 bases between the two germline ends. Germline assignment: CDR1 SGHNT and CDR2 YENEEA.

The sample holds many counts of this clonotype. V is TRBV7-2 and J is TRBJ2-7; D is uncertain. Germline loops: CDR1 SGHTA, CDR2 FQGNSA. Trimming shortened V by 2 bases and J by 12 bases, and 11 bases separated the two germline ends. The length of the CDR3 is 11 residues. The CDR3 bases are TGTGCCAGCAGCTTACTTTTCGGCTTGTACTTC. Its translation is CASSLLFGLYF.

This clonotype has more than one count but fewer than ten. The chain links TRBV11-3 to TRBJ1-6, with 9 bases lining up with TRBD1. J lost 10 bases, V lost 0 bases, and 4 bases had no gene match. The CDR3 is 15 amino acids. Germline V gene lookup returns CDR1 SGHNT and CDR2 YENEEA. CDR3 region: CASSLDRDRDSPLHF. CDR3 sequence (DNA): TGTGCCAGCAGCTTAGACCGGGACAGGGACTCACCCCTCCACTTT.

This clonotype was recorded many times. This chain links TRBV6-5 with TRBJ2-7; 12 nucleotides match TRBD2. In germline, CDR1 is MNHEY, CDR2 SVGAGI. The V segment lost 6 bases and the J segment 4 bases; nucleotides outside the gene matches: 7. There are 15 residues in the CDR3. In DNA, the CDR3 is TGTGCCAGCAGGTCTTGGACTAGCGGGGATTACGAGCAGTACTTC. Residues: CASRSWTSGDYEQYF.

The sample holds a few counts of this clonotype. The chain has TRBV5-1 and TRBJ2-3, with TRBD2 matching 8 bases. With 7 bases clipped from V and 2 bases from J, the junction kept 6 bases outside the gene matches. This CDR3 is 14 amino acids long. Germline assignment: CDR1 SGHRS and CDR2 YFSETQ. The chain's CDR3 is CASREGTTTDTQYF. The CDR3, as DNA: TGCGCCAGCCGGGAGGGGACAACCACAGATACGCAGTATTTT.

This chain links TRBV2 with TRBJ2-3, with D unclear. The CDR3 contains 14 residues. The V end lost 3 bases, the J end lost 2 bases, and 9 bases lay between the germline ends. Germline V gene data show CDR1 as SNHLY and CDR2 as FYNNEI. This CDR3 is CASSDSAYTDTQYF. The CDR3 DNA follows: TGTGCCAGCAGTGATTCAGCGTACACAGATACGCAGTATTTT.

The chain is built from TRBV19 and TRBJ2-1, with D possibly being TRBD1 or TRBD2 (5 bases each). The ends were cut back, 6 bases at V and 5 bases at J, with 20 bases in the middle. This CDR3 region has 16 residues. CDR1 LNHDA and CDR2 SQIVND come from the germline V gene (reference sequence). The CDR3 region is CASRSREISGHNEQFF. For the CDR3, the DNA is TGTGCCAGTAGAAGTCGAGAGATCTCGGGACACAATGAGCAGTTCTTC.

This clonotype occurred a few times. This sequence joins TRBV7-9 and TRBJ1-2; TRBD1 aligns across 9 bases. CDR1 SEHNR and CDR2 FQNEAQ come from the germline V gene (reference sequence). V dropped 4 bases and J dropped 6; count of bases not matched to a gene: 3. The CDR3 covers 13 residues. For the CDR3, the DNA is TGTGCCAGCAGCTGGGGGACAGGGAATGGCTACACCTTC. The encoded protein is CASSWGTGNGYTF.

CDR3 in DNA: TGTGCCAGCAGCGACGGCGGGAGCTCCTACAATGAGCAGTTCTTC. This gives the protein CASSDGGSSYNEQFF. The rearrangement links TRBV9 to TRBJ2-1, with 7 bases fitting TRBD2. Germline V lookup: CDR1 SGDLS, CDR2 YYNGEE. V lost 3 bases and J lost 0; bases outside the gene matches: 3. CDR3 length: 15 residues. Full variable domain (missing parts from reference TRBV9 and TRBJ2-1): DSGVTQTPKHLITATGQRVTLRCSPRSGDLSVYWYQQSLDQGLQFLIQYYNGEERAKGNILERFSAQQFPDLHSELNLSSLELGDSALYFCASSDGGSSYNEQFFGPGTRLTVL.

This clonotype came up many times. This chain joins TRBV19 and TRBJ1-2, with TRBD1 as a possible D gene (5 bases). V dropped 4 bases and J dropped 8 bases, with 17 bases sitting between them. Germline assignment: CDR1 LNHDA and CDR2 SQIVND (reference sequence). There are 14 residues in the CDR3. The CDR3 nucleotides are TGTGCCAGTAGTAGGGGGATGGGGATTGACGGCTACACCTTC. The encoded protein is CASSRGMGIDGYTF. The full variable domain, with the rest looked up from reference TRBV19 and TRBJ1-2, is DGGITQSPKYLFRKEGQNVTLSCEQNLNHDAMYWYRQDPGQGLRLIYYSQIVNDFQKGDIAEGYSVSREKKESFPLTVTSAQKNPTAFYLCASSRGMGIDGYTFGSGTRLTVV.

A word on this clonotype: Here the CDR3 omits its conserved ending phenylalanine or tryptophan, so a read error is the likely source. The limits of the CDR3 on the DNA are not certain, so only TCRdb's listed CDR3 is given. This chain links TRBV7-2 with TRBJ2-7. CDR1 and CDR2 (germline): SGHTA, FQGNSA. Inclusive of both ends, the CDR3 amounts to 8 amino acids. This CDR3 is CASSLAVQ.

The CDR3 loop is CASGQPQHF. CDR3 sequence (DNA): TGTGCCAGTGGGCAGCCCCAGCATTTT. The chain employs TRBV19 and TRBJ1-5, with D hard to call. The germline CDR1 and CDR2 sequences are LNHDA and SQIVND (reference sequence). V was clipped by 8 bases and J by 7 bases, with 3 bases between them. This CDR3 spans 9 amino acids.

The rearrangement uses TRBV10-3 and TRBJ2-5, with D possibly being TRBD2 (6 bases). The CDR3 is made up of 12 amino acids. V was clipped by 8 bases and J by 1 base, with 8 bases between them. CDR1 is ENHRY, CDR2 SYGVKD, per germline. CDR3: CAIGGIQETQYF. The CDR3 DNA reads TGTGCCATCGGGGGGATCCAAGAGACCCAGTACTTC.